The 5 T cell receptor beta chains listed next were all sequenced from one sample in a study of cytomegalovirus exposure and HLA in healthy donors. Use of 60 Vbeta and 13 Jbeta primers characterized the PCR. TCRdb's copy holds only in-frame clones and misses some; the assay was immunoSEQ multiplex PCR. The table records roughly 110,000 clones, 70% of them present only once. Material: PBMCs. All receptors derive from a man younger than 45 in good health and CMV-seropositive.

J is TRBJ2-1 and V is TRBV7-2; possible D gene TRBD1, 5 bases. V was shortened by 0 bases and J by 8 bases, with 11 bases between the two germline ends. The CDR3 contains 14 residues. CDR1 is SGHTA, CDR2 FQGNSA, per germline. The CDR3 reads CASSLARGQDEQFF. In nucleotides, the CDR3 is TGTGCCAGCAGCTTAGCTAGGGGCCAAGATGAGCAGTTCTTC.

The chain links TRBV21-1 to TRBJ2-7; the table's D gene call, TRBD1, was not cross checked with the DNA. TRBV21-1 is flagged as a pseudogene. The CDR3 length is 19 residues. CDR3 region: CASSKVWPKQDPRSYEQYF. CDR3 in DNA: TGTGCCAGCAGCAAAGTGTGGCCCAAACAGGACCCTAGGTCCTACGAGCAGTACTTC.

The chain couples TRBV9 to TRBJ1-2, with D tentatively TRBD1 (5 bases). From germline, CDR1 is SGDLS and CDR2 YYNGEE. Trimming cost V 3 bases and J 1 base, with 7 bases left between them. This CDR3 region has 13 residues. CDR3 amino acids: CASSETVNYGYTF. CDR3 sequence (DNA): TGTGCCAGCAGCGAGACAGTTAACTATGGCTACACCTTC.

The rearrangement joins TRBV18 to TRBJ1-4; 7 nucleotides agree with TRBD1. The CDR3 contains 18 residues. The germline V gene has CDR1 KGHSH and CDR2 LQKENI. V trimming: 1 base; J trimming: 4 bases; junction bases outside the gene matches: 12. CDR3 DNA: TGTGCCAGCTCACCACTGCCGCATACGGGACAGAGTAATGAAAAACTGTTTTTT. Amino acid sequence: CASSPLPHTGQSNEKLFF. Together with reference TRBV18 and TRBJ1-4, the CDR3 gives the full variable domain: NAGVMQNPRHLVRRRGQEARLRCSPMKGHSHVYWYRQLPEEGLKFMVYLQKENIIDESGMPKERFSAEFPKEGPSILRIQQVVRGDSAAYFCASSPLPHTGQSNEKLFFGSGTQLSVL.

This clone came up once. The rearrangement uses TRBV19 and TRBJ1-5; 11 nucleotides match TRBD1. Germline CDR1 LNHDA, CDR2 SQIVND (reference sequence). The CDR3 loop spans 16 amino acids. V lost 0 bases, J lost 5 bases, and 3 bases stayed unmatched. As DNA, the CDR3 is TGTGCCAGTAGTATAGAGGACAGGGGGCTTGATCAGCCCCAGCATTTT. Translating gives CASSIEDRGLDQPQHF.